This is a list of T cell receptor beta chains from one sample in a study of control samples from healthy donors and cancer patients. Using immunoSEQ multiplex PCR, the repertoire was profiled, and TCRdb retains in-frame clones only, with some absent. The sample yields tens of thousands of clones, more than 85% seen once. Sequenced: blood. These receptors were collected from a woman in her 50s in good health. The conserved cysteine and the conserved F or W are not part of the CDR3 here. Only some rows state a clone size, as once, few, many or a class for expanded clones.

V gene	clone size	CDR3 protein
TRBV10-1	few	ASPRTAYEQY
TRBV9	.	ASSVSGVTNEKLF
TRBV4-2	.	ASSPGITDTQY
TRBV18	.	ASSPSMDEKLF
TRBV12-3/TRBV12-4	.	ASSPTRTHGYT
TRBV19	.	ASEAKAMNTEAF
TRBV6-5	.	ASSLSGSRNQPQH
TRBV5-6	.	ASSNPNQPQH
TRBV27	.	ASSSWTLGNTEAF
TRBV28	.	ASSPTGELF
TRBV2	.	ASSEQGVDNSPLH
TRBV3-1/TRBV3-2	.	ASSQVSLLGISPLH
TRBV3-1/TRBV3-2	.	ASSQTSGRVGGELF
TRBV5-1	once	ASSLGGRLGEQY
TRBV28	.	ASSHPDRVNTEAF
TRBV5-4	.	ASSLGGTSDYEQY
TRBV7-8	few	ASSPARGRIGELF
TRBV9	.	ASSKNQGATYNEQF
TRBV10-3	.	AISSSGGTDTQY
TRBV9	once	ASSVRATNTEAF
TRBV27	.	ASTPANGGTQY
TRBV6-5	.	ASSSDGGLETQY
TRBV24-1	.	ATSDFEGAESYEQY
TRBV18	.	ASSQGRTYEQY
TRBV3-1/TRBV3-2	.	ASSYGGVSSSVRKNIQY
TRBV19	.	ASSNKAGALRGYT
TRBV5-5	.	ASSVTGRPEQY
TRBV4-1	.	ASSQGQGNTEAF
TRBV3-1/TRBV3-2	.	ASSQDRVYEQY
TRBV11-2	.	ASSLGFGGINTEAF
TRBV6-5	.	ASSYSRGADTQY
TRBV27	.	ASSPKRTSGRIDTQY
TRBV5-1	.	ASSFEEAIQFEQF
TRBV15	.	ATSRDVEGVGGYT
TRBV7-3	.	ASSFSPDTGELF
TRBV14	.	ASSAWGNNQPQH
TRBV3-1/TRBV3-2	.	ASTSGLAANEQF
TRBV9	.	ASSVGDREETQY
TRBV5-1	.	ASSVDAVSYEQY
TRBV19	once	ASRIGRDSPDTQY
TRBV25-1	.	ASSEFASNEQY
TRBV7-2	.	ASSFRQGWEKLF
TRBV10-2	.	ASSPRTGGDQPQH
TRBV5-6	.	ASSFWGGNTEAF
TRBV4-1	.	ASSQEFENSGSTDTQY
TRBV3-1/TRBV3-2	.	ASSQGQFYEQY
TRBV28	.	ASSGRHRDSGNTIY
TRBV11-2	once	ASLKAEGQETQY
TRBV5-6	few	ASSSGNQPQH